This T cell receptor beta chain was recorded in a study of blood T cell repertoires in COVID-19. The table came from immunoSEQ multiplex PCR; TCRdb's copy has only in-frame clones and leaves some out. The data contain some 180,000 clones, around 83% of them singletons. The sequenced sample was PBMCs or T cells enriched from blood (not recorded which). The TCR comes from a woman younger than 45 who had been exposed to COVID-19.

The DNA for the CDR3 is TGTGCCAGCAGCTTCCAGGGTAGCACTAATGAAAAACTGTTTTTT. As protein: CASSFQGSTNEKLFF. This sequence joins TRBV7-9 and TRBJ1-4; the D gene is possibly TRBD1 (5 bases). V was trimmed by 3 bases and J by 2 bases, leaving 10 bases between them. CDR1 SEHNR and CDR2 FQNEAQ come from the germline V gene (reference sequence). This CDR3 comprises 15 residues.